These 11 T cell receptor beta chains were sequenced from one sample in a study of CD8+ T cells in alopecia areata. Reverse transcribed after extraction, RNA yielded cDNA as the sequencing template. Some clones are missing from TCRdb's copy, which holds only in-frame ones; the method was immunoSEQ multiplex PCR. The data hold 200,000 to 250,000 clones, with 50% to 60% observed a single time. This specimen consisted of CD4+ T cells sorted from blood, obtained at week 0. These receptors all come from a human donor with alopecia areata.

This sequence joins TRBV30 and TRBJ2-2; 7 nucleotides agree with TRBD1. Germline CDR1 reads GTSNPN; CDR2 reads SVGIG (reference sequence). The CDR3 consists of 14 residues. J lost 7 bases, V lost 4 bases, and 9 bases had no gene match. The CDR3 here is CAWTWAGGIGELFF. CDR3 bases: TGTGCCTGGACATGGGCAGGGGGTATCGGGGAGCTGTTTTTT.

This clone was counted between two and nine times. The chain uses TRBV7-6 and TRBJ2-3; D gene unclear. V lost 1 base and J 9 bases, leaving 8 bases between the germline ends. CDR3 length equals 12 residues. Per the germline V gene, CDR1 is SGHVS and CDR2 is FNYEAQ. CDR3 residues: CASSLGTETQYF. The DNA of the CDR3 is TGTGCCAGCAGCTTAGGTACGGAGACGCAGTATTTT.

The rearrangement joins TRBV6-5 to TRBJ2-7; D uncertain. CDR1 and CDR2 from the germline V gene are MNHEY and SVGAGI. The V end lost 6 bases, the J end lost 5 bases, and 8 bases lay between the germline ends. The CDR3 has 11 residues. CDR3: CASRTLHEQYF. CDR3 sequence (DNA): TGTGCCAGCAGGACTCTCCACGAGCAGTACTTC.

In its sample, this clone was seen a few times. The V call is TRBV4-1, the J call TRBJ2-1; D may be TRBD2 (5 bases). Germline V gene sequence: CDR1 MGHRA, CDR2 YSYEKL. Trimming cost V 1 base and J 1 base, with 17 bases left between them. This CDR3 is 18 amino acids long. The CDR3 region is CASSQARSGSPSYNEQFF. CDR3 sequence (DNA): TGCGCCAGCAGCCAAGCTCGAAGTGGGAGCCCGTCCTACAATGAGCAGTTCTTC.

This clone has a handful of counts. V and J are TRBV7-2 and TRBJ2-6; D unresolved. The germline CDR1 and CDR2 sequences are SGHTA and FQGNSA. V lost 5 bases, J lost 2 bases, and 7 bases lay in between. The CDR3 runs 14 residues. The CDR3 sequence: CASSHPTGANVLTF. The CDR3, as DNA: TGTGCCAGCAGCCACCCCACTGGGGCCAACGTCCTGACTTTC.

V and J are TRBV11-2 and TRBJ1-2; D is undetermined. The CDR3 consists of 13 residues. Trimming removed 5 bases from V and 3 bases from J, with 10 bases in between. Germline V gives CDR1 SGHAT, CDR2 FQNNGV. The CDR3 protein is CASSRTADYGYTF. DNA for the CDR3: TGTGCCAGCAGCCGAACAGCGGACTATGGCTACACCTTC.

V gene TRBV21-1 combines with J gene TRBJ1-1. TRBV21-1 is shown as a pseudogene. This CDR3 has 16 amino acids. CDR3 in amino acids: CASSKGISGLEGEAFF. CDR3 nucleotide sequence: TGTGCCAGCAGCAAAGGCATTTCAGGGCTGGAGGGGGAAGCTTTCTTT.

CDR3 bases: TGTGCCAGCAGCTTTATCCCGTCGCGGAGGGCTAATGAAAAACTGTTTTTT. Amino acids: CASSFIPSRRANEKLFF. V gene TRBV5-6 combines with J gene TRBJ1-4, with D unresolved. The CDR3 length is 17 residues. The V gene's germline CDR1 is SGHDT and CDR2 YYEEEE. V gave up 2 bases and J gave up 3 bases, with 17 bases separating them.

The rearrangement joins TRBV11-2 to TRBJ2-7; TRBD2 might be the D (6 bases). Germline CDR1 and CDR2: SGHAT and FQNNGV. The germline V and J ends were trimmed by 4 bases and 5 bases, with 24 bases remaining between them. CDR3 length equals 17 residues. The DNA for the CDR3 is TGTGCCAGCAGCTCTAGGGTAGGGGCGGGAAGGCGCCACGAGCAGTACTTC. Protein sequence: CASSSRVGAGRRHEQYF.

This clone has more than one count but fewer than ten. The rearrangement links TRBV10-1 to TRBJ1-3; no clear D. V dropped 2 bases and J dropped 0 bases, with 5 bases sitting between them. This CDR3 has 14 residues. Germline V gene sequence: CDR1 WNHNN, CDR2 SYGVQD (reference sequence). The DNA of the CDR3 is TGCGCCAGCAGTGAGAGGAGCTCTGGAAACACCATATATTTT. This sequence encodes CASSERSSGNTIYF.

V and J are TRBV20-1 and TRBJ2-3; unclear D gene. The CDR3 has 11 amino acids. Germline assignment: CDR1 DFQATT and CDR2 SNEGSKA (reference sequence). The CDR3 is CSLQSTDTQYF. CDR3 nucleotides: TGCAGCTTACAGAGCACAGATACGCAGTATTTT.